The clone carrying this TCR beta chain was found a few times. Its antigen is not known. The sample comes from a study of T-cell memory formation after mild COVID-19. TCRdb independently ran MiXCR on the 5' RACE reads; one entry per CDR3 protein. The sample contains approximately 500,000 distinct CDR3 sequences, roughly 25% of which appear only once. Whole-study findings and limits: Mainly CM and EM harbored the contracting CD4+ clones; mainly EMRA harbored the CD8+ ones.

The CDR3 totals 15 residues. V gave up 4 bases and J gave up 5 bases; unmatched junction bases: 2. Germline V lookup: CDR1 MRHNA, CDR2 SNTAGT. This clonotype originated in an adult woman who had mild COVID-19 (a few samples of this study predate the infection). Cell type and time point are not known. J is TRBJ2-1 and V is TRBV6-4, with TRBD2 matching 13 bases. Material for sequencing was PBMCs or a T cell subset sorted from them (not recorded which). Here the CDR3 reads CASSAGLAGNNEQFF. CDR3 nucleotides: TGTGCCAGCAGTGCGGGACTAGCGGGGAACAATGAGCAGTTCTTC.